This TCR beta chain came from a study of blood T cell repertoires in COVID-19 (dated by TCRdb to 2018 to 2020). In the study overall: Samples covering the acute and convalescent phases of COVID-19 were provided by collaborators in the United States, Italy and Spain. A de-identified subject ID, COVID-19 status, age in years and sex were almost always included in the sample metadata. Where available, HLA class I and class II types were obtained from metadata supplied by the sample provider rather than from assay-based typing. Subjects who had been exposed to COVID-19, were actively infected with it, or had recovered from it provided the deeply sampled blood TCRbeta repertoires that made up the dataset. Samples came from the ongoing ImmuneRACE study (first 160 participants) plus 1,254 subjects from 6 global collaborators. The material from the prospective study consisted of cDNA or gDNA derived from T cells, B-cell-depleted T cells, or PBMCs. A freely available public database, intended as a resource for researchers studying the immune response to SARS-CoV-2, is where the repertoires were released.

One collaborating source in Seattle enrolled patients during active infection and followed them longitudinally through the course of disease. Whole blood was collected in K2EDTA tubes by collaborating institutions according to the institutions' own protocols. For TCRbeta analysis, collaborators shipped samples in one of three forms: frozen whole blood, isolated PBMCs, or DNA extracted from either of those sample types. Worth noting for this clone: It has no known antigen specificity. Per-nucleotide qualities are absent, and no much larger clonotype sits a single base away.

The immunoSEQ Assay, a bias-controlled multiplex PCR, was used to amplify TCRbeta CDR3 regions from genomic DNA. The authors' analysis ran thus. The number of nucleated cells in each sample was estimated from the amplification of reference gene primers within the assay. To quantify the absolute abundance of each unique TCRbeta CDR3 rearrangement, sequence reads were collapsed and filtered. For each sample, productive Simpson clonality was calculated as the square root of Simpson's diversity index across productive rearrangements. TCRdb stores this immuneACCESS table with in-frame sequences only. Part of the clones is absent; in the studies checked, under half of the shortfall reflects unresolved V genes, and no reason is known for the rest. V, J and clone size are taken as reported in that table, and D and trimming were inferred from the DNA itself. For this sample the table gives approximately 260,000 clones, of which approximately 89% were detected only once. 10% to 13% of the sample comes from the top ten.

Study-wide findings and limitations: The amount of clinical and demographic metadata varied by source and participant and was provided uncurated.

From cysteine to phenylalanine, the CDR3 is 16 amino acids long. The entry retains the CDR3 DNA only, 48 bases that are in frame from base 1. The junction shows trimming of 0 bases on V and 9 bases on J, and the gene matches do not reach 6 bases of it. CDR1 and CDR2 are drawn from the germline V gene (reference sequence): SGHKS, YYEKEE. Sequenced material: peripheral blood. This receptor was identified in a woman aged 65 to 85 with COVID-19, enrolled during active disease. Recombination connected TRBV5-5 to TRBJ2-1, with 13 bases in between that match TRBD2. The CDR3 region has the sequence CASSLELAGGLGEQFF. The sequence in DNA is TGTGCCAGCAGCTTGGAACTAGCGGGAGGGCTGGGTGAGCAGTTCTTC.